This T cell receptor (beta chain) was found in a study of blood T cell repertoires in COVID-19. The overall study: Collection of acute and convalescent COVID-19 samples took place in the United States, Italy and Spain.

The germline V gene encodes CDR1 MGHRA and CDR2 YSYEKL. V dropped 3 bases and J dropped 7 bases, with 16 bases sitting between them. This CDR3 spans 14 amino acids. TCRdb's table, derived via immunoSEQ multiplex PCR, lists solely in-frame clones and lacks some. Of some 140,000 clones listed, around 76% are singletons. Sequenced material: peripheral blood. The chain combines TRBV4-1 with TRBJ2-7, with D maybe TRBD2 (6 bases). This clonotype originated in a man older than 75 with acute or convalescent COVID-19. For the CDR3, the DNA is TGCGCCAGCAGCCACACCCCGACGGCGGGGGAGCAGTACTTC. Its protein is CASSHTPTAGEQYF.